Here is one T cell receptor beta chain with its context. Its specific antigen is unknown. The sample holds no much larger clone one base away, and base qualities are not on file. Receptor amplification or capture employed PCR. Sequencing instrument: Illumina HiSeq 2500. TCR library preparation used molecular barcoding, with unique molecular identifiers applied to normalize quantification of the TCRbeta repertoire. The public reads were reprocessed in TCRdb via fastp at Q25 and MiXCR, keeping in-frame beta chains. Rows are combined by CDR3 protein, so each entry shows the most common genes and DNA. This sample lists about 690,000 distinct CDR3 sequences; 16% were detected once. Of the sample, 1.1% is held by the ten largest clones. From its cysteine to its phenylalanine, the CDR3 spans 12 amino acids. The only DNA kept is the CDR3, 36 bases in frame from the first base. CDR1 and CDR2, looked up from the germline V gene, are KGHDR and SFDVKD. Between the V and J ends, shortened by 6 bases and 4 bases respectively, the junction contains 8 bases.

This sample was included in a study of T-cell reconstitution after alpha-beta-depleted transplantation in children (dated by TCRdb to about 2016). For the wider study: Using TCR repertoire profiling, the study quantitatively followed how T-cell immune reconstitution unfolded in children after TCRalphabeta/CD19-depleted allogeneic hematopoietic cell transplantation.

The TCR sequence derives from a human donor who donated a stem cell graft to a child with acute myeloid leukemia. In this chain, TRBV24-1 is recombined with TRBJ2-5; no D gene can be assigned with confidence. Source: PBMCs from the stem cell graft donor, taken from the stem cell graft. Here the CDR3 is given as CATSWAGETQYF. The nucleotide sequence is TGTGCCACCAGTTGGGCCGGAGAGACCCAGTACTTC.